This note documents a single TCR beta chain sequence. Around 30,000 T cell genomes, or around 0.2 ug DNA, went into the sorted-subset replicate PCRs. Assay used: immunoSEQ multiplex PCR; TCRdb lists only in-frame clones, some missing. This sample has over 2,000,000 clones, with approximately 92% found just once. Positive CCR7 selection of CD45RO-negative cells yielded the naive CD8 cells, and terminally differentiated effector memory CD45RA+ cells were excluded. Each of the donors was a healthy adult who was HIV-negative and had not had a recent acute infection or vaccination. This record comes from a study of shared clonotypes between healthy human individuals. V dropped 4 bases and J dropped 3; count of bases not matched to a gene: 13. This CDR3 contains 18 residues. Germline V lookup: CDR1 LNHDA, CDR2 SQIVND (reference sequence).

The rearrangement links TRBV19 to TRBJ1-2; 11 bases are a match to TRBD1. The sample comprised naive CD8+ T cells from PBMCs. The source of this sequence is a man aged 18 to 30 in good health. Some clones in this sample may be carry-over from other donors' samples. The CDR3 DNA is TGTGCCAGTAGTACTCATTACTTTGGACAGGGGGCAGACTATGGCTACACCTTC. Encoded protein: CASSTHYFGQGADYGYTF. Based on the CDR3 plus reference TRBV19 and TRBJ1-2, the full variable domain is DGGITQSPKYLFRKEGQNVTLSCEQNLNHDAMYWYRQDPGQGLRLIYYSQIVNDFQKGDIAEGYSVSREKKESFPLTVTSAQKNPTAFYLCASSTHYFGQGADYGYTFGSGTRLTVV.